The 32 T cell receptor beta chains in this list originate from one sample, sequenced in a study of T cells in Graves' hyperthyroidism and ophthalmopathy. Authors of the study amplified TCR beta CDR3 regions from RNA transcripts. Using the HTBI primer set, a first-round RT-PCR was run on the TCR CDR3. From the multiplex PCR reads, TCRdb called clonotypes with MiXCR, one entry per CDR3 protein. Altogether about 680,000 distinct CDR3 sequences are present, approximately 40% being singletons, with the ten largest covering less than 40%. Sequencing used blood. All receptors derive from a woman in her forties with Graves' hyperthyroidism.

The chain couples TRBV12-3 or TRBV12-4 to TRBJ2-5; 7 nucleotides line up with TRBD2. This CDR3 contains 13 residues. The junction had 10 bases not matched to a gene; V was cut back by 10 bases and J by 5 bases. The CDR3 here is CANSIREGETQYF. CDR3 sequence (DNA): TGTGCCAACAGCATCAGGGAGGGGGAGACCCAGTACTTC.

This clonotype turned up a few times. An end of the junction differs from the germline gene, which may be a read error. This CDR3 reads CATSRDSGRF. CDR3 DNA: TGTGCCACCAGCAGAGATAGCGGGAGGTTT. The chain is built from TRBV15 and TRBJ1-3, with D unresolved. The CDR3 runs 10 residues. CDR1 and CDR2 from the germline V gene are LNHNV and YYDKDF (reference sequence).

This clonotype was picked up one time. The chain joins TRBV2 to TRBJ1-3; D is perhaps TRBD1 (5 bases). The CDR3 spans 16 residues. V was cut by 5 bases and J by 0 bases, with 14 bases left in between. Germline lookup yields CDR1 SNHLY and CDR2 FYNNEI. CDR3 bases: TGTGCCAGCAGTTACTCCGGTGGGGGCTCTGGAAACACCATATATTTT. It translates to CASSYSGGGSGNTIYF. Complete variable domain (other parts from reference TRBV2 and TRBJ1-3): EPEVTQTPSHQVTQMGQEVILRCVPISNHLYFYWYRQILGQKVEFLVSFYNNEISEKSEIFDDQFSVERPDGSNFTLKIRSTKLEDSAMYFCASSYSGGGSGNTIYFGEGSWLTVV.

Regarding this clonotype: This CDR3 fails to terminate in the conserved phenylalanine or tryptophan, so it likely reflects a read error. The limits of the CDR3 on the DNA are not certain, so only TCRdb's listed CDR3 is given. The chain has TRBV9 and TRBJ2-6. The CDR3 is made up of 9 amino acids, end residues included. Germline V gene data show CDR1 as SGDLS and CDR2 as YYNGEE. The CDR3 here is CASSVGRTS.

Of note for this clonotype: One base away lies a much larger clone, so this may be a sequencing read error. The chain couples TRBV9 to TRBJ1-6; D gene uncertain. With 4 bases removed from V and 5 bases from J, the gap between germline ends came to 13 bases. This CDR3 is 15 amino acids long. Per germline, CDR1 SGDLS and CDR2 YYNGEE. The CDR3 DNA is TGTGCCAGCAGCTTAAAGGATACCGATAATTCACCCCTCCACTTT. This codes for CASSLKDTDNSPLHF.

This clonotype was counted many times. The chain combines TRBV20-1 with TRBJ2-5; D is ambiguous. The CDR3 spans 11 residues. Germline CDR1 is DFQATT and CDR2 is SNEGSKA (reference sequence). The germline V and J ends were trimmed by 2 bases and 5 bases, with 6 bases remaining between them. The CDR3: CSARTGETQYF. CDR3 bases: TGCAGTGCTAGAACCGGGGAGACCCAGTACTTC.

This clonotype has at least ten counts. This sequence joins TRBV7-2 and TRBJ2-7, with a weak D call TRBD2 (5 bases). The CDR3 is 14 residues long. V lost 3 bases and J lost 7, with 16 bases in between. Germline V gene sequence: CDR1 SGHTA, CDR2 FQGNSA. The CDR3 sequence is CASSFVGAAGEQYF. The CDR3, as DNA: TGTGCCAGCAGCTTTGTGGGAGCGGCCGGGGAGCAGTACTTC.

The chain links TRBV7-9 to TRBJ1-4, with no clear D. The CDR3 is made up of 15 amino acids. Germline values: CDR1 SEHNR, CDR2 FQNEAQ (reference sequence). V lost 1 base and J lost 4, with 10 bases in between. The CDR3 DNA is TGTGCCAGCAGCTTAGAATGGGCCATTAATGAAAAACTGTTTTTT. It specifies CASSLEWAINEKLFF.

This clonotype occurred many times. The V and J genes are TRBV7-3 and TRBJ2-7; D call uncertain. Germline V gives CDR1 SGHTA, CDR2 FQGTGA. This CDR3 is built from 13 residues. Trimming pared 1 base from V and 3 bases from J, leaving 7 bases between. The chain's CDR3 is CASSLSPVYEQYF. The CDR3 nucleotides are TGTGCCAGCAGCTTAAGTCCGGTCTACGAGCAGTACTTC.

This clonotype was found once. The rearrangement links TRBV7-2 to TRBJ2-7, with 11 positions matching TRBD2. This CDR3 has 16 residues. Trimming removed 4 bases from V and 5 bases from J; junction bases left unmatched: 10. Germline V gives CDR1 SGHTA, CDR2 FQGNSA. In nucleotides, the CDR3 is TGTGCCAGCAGCTCGTACAGGGGGACTAGCGGTAACGAGCAGTACTTC. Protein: CASSSYRGTSGNEQYF.

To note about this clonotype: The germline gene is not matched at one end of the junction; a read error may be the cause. The CDR3 here is CASGGTEFNRPQHF. Written as DNA, the CDR3 is TGTGCCAGCGGAGGGACTGAGTTTAATCGGCCCCAGCATTTT. V gene TRBV2 combines with J gene TRBJ1-5; a possible D gene is TRBD1 (5 bases). The CDR3 length is 14 residues. Germline-derived CDR1 and CDR2 are SNHLY and FYNNEI.

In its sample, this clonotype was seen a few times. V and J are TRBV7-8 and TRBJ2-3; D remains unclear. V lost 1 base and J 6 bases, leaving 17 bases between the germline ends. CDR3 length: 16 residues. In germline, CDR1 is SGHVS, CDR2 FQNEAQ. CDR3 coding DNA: TGTGCCAGCAGCTTAGGACTGACCTCGGCGTGGGATACGCAGTATTTT. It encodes CASSLGLTSAWDTQYF.

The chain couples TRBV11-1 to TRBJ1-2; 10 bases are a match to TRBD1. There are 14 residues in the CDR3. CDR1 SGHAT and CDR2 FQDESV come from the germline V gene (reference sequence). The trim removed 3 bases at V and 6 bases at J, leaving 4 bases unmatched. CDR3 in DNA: TGTGCCAGCAGCTTGTGGGACAGGGGACATGGCTACACCTTC. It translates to CASSLWDRGHGYTF.

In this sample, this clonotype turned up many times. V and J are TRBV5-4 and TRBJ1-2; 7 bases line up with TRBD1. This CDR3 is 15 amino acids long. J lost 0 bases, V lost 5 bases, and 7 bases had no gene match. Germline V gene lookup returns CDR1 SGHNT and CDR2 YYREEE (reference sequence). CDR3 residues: CASRLQQGTNYGYTF. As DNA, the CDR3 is TGTGCCAGCAGGTTACAACAGGGGACTAACTATGGCTACACCTTC.

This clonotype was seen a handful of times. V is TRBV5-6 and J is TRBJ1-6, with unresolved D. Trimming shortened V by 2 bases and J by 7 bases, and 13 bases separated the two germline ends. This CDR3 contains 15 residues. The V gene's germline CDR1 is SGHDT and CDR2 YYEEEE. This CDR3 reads CASSFTYPGNSPLHF. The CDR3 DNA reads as TGTGCCAGCAGCTTTACTTATCCGGGGAATTCACCCCTCCACTTT.

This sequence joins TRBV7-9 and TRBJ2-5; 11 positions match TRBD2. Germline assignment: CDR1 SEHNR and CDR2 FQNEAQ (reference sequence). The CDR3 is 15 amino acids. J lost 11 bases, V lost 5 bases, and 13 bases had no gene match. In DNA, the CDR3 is TGTGCCAGCAGCACCCTAGCGGGGGGTACAGATACGCAGTACTTC. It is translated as CASSTLAGGTDTQYF.

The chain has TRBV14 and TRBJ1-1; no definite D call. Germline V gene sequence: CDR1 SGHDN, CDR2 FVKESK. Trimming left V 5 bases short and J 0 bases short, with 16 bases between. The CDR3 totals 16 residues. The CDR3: CASSLRPVRMNTEAFF. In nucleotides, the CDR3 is TGTGCCAGCAGCTTACGACCCGTCCGAATGAACACTGAAGCTTTCTTT.

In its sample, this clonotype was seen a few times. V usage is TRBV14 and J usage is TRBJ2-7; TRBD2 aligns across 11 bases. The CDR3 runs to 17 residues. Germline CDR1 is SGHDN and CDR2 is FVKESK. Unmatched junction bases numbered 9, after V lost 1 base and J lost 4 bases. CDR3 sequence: CASSQGLAGWNLYEQYF. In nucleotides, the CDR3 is TGTGCCAGCAGCCAAGGACTAGCGGGGTGGAATCTTTACGAGCAGTACTTC.

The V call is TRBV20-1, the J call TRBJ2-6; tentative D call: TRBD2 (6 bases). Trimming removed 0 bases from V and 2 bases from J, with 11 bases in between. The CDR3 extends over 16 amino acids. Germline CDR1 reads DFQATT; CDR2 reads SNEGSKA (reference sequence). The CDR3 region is CSARDRGLPGANVLTF. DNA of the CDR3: TGCAGTGCTAGAGATAGGGGACTCCCTGGGGCCAACGTCCTGACTTTC.

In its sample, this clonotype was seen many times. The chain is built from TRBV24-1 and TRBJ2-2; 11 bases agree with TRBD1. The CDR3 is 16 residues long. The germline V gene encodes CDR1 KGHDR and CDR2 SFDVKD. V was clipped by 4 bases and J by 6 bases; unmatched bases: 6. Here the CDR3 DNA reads TGTGCCACCAGTGACAGCCCGGACAGGGGGCCCGGGGAGCTGTTTTTT. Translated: CATSDSPDRGPGELFF.

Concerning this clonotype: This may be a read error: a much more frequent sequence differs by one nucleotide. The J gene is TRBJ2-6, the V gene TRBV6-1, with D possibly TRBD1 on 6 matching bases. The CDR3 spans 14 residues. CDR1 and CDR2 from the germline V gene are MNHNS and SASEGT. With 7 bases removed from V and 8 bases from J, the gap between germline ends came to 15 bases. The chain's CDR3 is CASNGQSGTNVLTF. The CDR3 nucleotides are TGTGCCAGCAATGGACAGTCCGGGACCAACGTCCTGACTTTC.

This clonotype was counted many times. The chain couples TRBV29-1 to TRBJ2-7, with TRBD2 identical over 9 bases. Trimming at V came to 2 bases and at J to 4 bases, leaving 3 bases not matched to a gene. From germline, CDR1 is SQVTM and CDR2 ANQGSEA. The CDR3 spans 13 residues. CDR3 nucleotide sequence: TGCAGCGTTGAACTAGCGGGACGGTACGAGCAGTACTTC. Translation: CSVELAGRYEQYF.

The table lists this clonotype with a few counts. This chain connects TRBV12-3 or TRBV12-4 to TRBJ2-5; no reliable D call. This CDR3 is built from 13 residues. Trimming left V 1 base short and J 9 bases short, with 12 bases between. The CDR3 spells CASSLGRLGPQYF. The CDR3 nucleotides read TGTGCCAGCAGTTTAGGAAGGTTAGGGCCCCAGTACTTC.

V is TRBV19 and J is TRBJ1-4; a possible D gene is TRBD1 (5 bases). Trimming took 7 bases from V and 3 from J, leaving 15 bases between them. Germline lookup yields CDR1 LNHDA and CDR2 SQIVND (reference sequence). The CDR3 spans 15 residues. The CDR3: CASTPGQGANEKLFF. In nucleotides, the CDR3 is TGTGCCAGTACCCCTGGGCAGGGAGCTAATGAAAAACTGTTTTTT.

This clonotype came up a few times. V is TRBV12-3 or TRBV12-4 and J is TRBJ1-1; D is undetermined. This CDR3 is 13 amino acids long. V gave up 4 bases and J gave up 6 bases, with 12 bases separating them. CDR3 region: CASSYGQMAEAFF. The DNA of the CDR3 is TGTGCCAGCAGTTACGGGCAGATGGCTGAAGCTTTCTTT.

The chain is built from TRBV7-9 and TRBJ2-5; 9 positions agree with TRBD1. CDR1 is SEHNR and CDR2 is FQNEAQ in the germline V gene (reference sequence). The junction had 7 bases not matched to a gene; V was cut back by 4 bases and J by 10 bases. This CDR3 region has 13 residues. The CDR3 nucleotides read TGTGCCAGCAGCTCAATAACGACAGGGGGCCAGTACTTC. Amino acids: CASSSITTGGQYF.

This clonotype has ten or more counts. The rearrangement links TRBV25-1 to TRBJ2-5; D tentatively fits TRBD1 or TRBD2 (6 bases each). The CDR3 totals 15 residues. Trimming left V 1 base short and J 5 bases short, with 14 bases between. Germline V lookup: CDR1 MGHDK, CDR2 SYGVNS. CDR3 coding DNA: TGTGCCAGCAGTGAATCGAGGGGGGCCGGGGAGACCCAGTACTTC. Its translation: CASSESRGAGETQYF.

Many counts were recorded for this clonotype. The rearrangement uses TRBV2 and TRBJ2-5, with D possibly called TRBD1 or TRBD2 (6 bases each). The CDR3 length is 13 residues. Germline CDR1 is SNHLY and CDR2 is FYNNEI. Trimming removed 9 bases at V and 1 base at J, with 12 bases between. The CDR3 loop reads CASIRGRQETQYF. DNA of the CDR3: TGTGCCAGTATCCGGGGGCGCCAAGAGACCCAGTACTTC.

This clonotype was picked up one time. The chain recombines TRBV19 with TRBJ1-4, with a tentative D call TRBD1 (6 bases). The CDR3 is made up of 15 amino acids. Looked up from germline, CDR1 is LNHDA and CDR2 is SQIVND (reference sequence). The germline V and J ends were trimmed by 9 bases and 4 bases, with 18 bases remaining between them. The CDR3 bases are TGTGCCAGCTCACCACTAGGACAGAATAATGAAAAACTGTTTTTT. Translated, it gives CASSPLGQNNEKLFF.

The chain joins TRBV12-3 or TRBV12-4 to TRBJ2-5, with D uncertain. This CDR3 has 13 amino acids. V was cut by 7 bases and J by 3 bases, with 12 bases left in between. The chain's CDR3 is CASTTEYEETQYF. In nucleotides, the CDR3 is TGTGCCAGCACCACTGAGTACGAAGAGACCCAGTACTTC.

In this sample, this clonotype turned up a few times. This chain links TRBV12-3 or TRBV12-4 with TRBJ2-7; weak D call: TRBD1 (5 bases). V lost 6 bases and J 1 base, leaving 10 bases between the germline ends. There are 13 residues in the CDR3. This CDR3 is CASRRQTSYEQYF. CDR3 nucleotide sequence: TGTGCCAGCAGGAGACAGACTTCCTACGAGCAGTACTTC.

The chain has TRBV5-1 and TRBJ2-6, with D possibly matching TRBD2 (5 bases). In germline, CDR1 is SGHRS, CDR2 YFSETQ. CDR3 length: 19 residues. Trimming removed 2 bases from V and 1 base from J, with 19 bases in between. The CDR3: CASSFGLQRSGSGANVLTF. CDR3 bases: TGCGCCAGCAGCTTTGGGCTACAGCGATCGGGGTCTGGGGCCAACGTCCTGACTTTC.